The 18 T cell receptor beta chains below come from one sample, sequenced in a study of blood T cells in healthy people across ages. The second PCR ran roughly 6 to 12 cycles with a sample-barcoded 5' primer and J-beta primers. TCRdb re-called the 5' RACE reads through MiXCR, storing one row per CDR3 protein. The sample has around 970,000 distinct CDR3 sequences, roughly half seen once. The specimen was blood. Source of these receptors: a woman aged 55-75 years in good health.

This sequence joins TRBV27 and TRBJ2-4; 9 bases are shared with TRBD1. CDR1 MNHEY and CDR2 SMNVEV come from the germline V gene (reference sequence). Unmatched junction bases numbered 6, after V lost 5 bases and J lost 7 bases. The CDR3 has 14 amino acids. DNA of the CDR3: TGTGCCAGCAGTAAAGAGGACAGGGGTAACATTCAGTACTTC. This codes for CASSKEDRGNIQYF.

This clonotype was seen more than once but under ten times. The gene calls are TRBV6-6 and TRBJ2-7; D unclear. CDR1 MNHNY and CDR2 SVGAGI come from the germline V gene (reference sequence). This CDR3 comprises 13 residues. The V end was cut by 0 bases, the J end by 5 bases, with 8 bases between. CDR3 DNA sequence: TGTGCCAGCAGTTACTCGATGTGGAACGAGCAGTACTTC. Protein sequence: CASSYSMWNEQYF.

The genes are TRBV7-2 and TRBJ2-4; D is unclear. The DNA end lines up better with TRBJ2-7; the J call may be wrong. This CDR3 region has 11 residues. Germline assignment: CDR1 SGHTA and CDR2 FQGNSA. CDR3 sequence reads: CASGYLYEQYF. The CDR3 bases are TGTGCCAGCGGATACCTCTACGAGCAGTACTTC.

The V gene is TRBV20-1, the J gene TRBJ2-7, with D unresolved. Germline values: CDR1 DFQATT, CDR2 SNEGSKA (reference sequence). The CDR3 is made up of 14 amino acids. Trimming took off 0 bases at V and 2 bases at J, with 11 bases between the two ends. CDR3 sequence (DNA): TGCAGTGCTAGAGATAGTCGGCAACCCTACGAGCAGTACTTC. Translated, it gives CSARDSRQPYEQYF.

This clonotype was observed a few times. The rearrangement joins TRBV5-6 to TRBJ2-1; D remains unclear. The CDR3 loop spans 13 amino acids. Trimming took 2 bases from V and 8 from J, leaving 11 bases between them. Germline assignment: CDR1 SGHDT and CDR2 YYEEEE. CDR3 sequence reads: CASSFDPVYEQFF. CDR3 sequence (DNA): TGTGCCAGCAGCTTTGATCCAGTGTATGAGCAGTTCTTC. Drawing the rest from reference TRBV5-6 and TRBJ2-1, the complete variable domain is DAGVTQSPTHLIKTRGQQVTLRCSPKSGHDTVSWYQQALGQGPQFIFQYYEEEERQRGNFPDRFSGHQFPNYSSELNVNALLLGDSALYLCASSFDPVYEQFFGPGTRLTVL.

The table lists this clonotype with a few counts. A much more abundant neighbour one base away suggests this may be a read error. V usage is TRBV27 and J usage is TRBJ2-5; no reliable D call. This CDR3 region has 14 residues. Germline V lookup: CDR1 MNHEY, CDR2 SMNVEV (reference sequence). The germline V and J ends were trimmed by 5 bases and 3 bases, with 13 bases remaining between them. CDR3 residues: CASSASVRKETQYF. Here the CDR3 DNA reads TGTGCCAGCAGTGCCTCAGTAAGGAAAGAGACCCAGTACTTC.

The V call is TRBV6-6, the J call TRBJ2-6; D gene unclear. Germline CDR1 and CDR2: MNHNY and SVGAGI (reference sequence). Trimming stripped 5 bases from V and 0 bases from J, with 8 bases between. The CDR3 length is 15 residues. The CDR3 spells CASSMALSGANVLTF. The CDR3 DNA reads TGTGCCAGCAGTATGGCCCTCTCTGGGGCCAACGTCCTGACTTTC.

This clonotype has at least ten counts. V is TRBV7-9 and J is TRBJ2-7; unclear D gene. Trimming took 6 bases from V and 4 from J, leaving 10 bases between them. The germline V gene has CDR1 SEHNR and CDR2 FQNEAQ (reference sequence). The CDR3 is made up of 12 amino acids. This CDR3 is CASSLSAYEQYF. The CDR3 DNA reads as TGTGCCAGCAGTTTGTCAGCATACGAGCAGTACTTC.

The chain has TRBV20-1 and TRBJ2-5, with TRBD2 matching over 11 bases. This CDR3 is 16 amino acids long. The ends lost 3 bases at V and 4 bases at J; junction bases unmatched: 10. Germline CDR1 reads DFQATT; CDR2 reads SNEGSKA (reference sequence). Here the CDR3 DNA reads TGCAGTGCTAGTAGAGGGCGACTAGCGGGGACAGAGACCCAGTACTTC. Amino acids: CSASRGRLAGTETQYF.

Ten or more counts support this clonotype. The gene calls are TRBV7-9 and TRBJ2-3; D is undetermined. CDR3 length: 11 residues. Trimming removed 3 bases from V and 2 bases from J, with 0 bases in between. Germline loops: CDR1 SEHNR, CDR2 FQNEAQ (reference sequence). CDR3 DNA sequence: TGTGCCAGCAGCTTCACAGATACGCAGTATTTT. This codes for CASSFTDTQYF.

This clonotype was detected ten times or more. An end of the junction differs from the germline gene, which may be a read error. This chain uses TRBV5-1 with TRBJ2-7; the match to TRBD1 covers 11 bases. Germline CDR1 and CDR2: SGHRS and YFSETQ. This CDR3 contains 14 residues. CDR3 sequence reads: CASSRGQGAYEQYF. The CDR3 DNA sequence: TGTGCCAGCAGCCGGGGACAGGGGGCCTACGAGCAGTACTTC. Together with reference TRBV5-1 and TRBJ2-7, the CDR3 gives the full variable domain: KAGVTQTPRYLIKTRGQQVTLSCSPISGHRSVSWYQQTPGQGLQFLFEYFSETQRNKGNFPGRFSGRQFSNSRSEMNVSTLELGDSALYLCASSRGQGAYEQYFGPGTRLTVT.

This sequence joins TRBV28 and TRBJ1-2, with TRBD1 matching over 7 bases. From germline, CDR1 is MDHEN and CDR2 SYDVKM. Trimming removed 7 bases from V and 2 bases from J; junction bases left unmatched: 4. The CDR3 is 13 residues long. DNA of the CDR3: TGTGCCAGCAACAGACAGGGAAACTATGGCTACACCTTC. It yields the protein CASNRQGNYGYTF.

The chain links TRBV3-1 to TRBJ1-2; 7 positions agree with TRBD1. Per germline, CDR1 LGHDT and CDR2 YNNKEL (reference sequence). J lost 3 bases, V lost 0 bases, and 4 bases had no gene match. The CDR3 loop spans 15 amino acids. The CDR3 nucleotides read TGTGCCAGCAGCCAAGATCACAGGGGACACTATGGCTACACCTTC. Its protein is CASSQDHRGHYGYTF.

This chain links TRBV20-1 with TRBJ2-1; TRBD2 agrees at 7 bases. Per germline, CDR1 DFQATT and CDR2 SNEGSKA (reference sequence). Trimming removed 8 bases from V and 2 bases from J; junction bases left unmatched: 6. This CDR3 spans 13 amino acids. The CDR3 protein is CSPGTKAYNEQFF. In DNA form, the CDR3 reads TGCAGTCCCGGGACTAAAGCCTACAATGAGCAGTTCTTC.

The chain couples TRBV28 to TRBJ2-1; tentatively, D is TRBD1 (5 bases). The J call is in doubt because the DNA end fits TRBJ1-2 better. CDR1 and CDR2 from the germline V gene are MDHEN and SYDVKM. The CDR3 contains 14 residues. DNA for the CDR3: TGTGCCAGCAGTTTTGGGGCAGGGCTGAGAGGCTACACCTTC. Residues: CASSFGAGLRGYTF.

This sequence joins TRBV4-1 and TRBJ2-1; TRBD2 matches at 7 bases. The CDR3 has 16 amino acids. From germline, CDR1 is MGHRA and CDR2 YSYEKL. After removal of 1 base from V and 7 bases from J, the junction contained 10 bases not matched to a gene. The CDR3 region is CASSQVSGRRGNEQFF. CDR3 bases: TGCGCCAGCAGCCAAGTCTCCGGGAGGAGAGGGAATGAGCAGTTCTTC.

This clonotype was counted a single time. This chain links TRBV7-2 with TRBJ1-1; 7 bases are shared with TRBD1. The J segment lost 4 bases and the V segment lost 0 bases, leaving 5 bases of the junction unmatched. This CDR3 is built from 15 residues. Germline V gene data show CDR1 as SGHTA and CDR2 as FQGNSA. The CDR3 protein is CASSLAPGGGTEAFF. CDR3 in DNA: TGTGCCAGCAGCTTAGCTCCAGGGGGAGGCACTGAAGCTTTCTTT. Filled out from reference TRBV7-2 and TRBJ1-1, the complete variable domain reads GAGVSQSPSNKVTEKGKDVELRCDPISGHTALYWYRQSLGQGLEFLIYFQGNSAPDKSGLPSDRFSAERTGGSVSTLTIQRTQQEDSAVYLCASSLAPGGGTEAFFGQGTRLTVV.

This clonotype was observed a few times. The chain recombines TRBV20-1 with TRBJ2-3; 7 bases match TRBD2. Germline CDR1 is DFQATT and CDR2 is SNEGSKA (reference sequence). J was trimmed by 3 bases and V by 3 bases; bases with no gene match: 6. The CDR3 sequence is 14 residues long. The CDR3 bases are TGCAGTGCTAGTGCAGCGGGGCAGACAGATACGCAGTATTTT. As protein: CSASAAGQTDTQYF.